A selection of T cell receptor beta chains follows, all from one sample in a study of patients and donors after allogeneic stem cell transplantation. TCRdb analysed the RT-PCR reads with MiXCR anew, one entry per CDR3 protein. The data hold approximately 200,000 distinct CDR3 sequences, with around two fifths observed a single time. The sequencing input was blood, either unsorted or a sorted T cell fraction (not recorded which). The receptors were gathered from a human donor who was either an allogeneic HSCT recipient or a stem cell or donor lymphocyte infusion donor (not recorded which). It is not recorded whose cells these are; they may come from a transplant donor. The CDR3 runs from the conserved cysteine through the conserved F or W. A D gene is named only where the DNA matches it firmly. A row's size may be missing; if present it is once, few, many or a size class.

>NA|TRBV7-3|TRBJ2-3|TRBD2
TGTGCCAGCAGCTTAAAGGGACTAGCGATTACGCAGTATTTT
CASSLKGLAITQYF
>NA|TRBV7-9|TRBJ1-4|TRBD1
TGTGCCAGCAGCTCCCTCTCTGGGACAGGGAATGAAAAACTGTTTTTT
CASSSLSGTGNEKLFF
>NA|TRBV4-3|TRBJ2-4|TRBD2
TGCGCCAGCAGCCAAGATAGCGGCGGGACTAGCGGACTCAAAAACATTCAGTACTTC
CASSQDSGGTSGLKNIQYF
>NA|TRBV20-1|TRBJ2-3|TRBD2
TGCAGTGCTAGAGATCAGCGGGAGACAGATACGCAGTATTTT
CSARDQRETDTQYF
>NA|TRBV9|TRBJ2-3|TRBD2
TGTGCCAGCAGCTCACGCCCTGGGACTAGCGACACAGATACGCAGTATTTT
CASSSRPGTSDTDTQYF
>NA|TRBV6-1|TRBJ2-7|TRBD1
TGTGCCAGCAGTGAAGAGAGGGGGCCCTCCTACGAGCAGTACTTC
CASSEERGPSYEQYF
>few|TRBV12-3/TRBV12-4|TRBJ1-2|NA
TGTGCCAGCAGTCCCTTGGGCGGACAGCTTACCTATGGCTACACCTTC
CASSPLGGQLTYGYTF
>NA|TRBV4-3|TRBJ2-7|TRBD2
TGCGCCAGCAGCCAGGGACTAGCGGGAGCTTGGCGCGAGCAGTACTTC
CASSQGLAGAWREQYF
>few|TRBV29-1|TRBJ2-2|NA
TGCAGCGTTGAAAAGAGGGACACCGGGGAGCTGTTTTTT
CSVEKRDTGELFF
>many|TRBV25-1|TRBJ2-1|NA
TGTGCCAGTACCCCTGGGGGTGAGCAGTTCTTC
CASTPGGEQFF
>NA|TRBV28|TRBJ1-2|NA
TGTGCCAGCAGTGACAACAGGGATGGCTACACCTTC
CASSDNRDGYTF
>NA|TRBV6-5|TRBJ2-1|NA
TGTGCCAGCAGCTCCGGGACCGAGCAGTTCTTC
CASSSGTEQFF
>NA|TRBV11-2|TRBJ2-1|NA
TGTGCCAGCAGCTTAAAACTCAGGACCCAAACACTGGTGGATGAGCAGTTCTTC
CASSLKLRTQTLVDEQFF
>few|TRBV6-1|TRBJ1-3|NA
TGTGCCAGCAGTGCCGCATCGGGTGGAAACACCATATATTTT
CASSAASGGNTIYF
>NA|TRBV24-1|TRBJ2-1|TRBD2
TGTGCCACCAGCCTCGCGGGAGGGGAAGGCAATGAGCAGTTCTTC
CATSLAGGEGNEQFF
>NA|TRBV5-5|TRBJ2-2|NA
TGTGCCAGCAGCTTGGCTGGGGATCGGCTATCCGGGGAGCTGTTTTTT
CASSLAGDRLSGELFF
>NA|TRBV29-1|TRBJ2-1|NA
TGCAGCGTTGAGGGGCTTCTATACAATGAGCAGTTCTTC
CSVEGLLYNEQFF
>few|TRBV12-3/TRBV12-4|TRBJ2-1|NA
TGTGCCAGCAGGGCTCCCGGGCAGGGTAATTACAATGAGCAGTTCTTC
CASRAPGQGNYNEQFF
>NA|TRBV7-2|TRBJ2-1|NA
TGTGCCAGCAGCTTAGCCTGGGCTAGCAGTGAGCAGTTCTTC
CASSLAWASSEQFF
>few|TRBV4-3|TRBJ1-1|NA
TGCGCCAGCAGCCATTCGACCTCCAACACTGAAGCTTTCTTT
CASSHSTSNTEAFF
>NA|TRBV27|TRBJ2-3|NA
TGTGCCAGCAGTTTATCCCAGGGGCCGGCAGATACGCAGTATTTT
CASSLSQGPADTQYF
>NA|TRBV29-1|TRBJ1-1|NA
TGCAGCGTTGAATCCCCGCTGAACACTGAAGCTTTCTTT
CSVESPLNTEAFF
>NA|TRBV24-1|TRBJ2-1|NA
TGTGCCACCAGCGAACGGGGCGAGCAGTTCTTC
CATSERGEQFF
>few|TRBV29-1|TRBJ2-3|NA
TGCAGCGTTGACAGCGGTAACACAGATACGCAGTATTTT
CSVDSGNTDTQYF
>few|TRBV20-1|TRBJ1-1|NA
TGCAGTGCGCTGATAAGGGAGGGGAACACTGAAGCTTTCTTT
CSALIREGNTEAFF
>few|TRBV30|TRBJ1-1|TRBD1
TGTGCCTGGAATATGGACAGGGGCACTGAAGCTTTCTTT
CAWNMDRGTEAFF
>NA|TRBV20-1|TRBJ2-7|TRBD1
TGCAGTGCTTCCCCAGACAGGGGGTTAAACGAGCAGTACTTC
CSASPDRGLNEQYF
>NA|TRBV27|TRBJ1-5|NA
TGTGCCAGCAGGAGAAGTACCAATCAGCCCCAGCATTTT
CASRRSTNQPQHF
>NA|TRBV6-2/TRBV6-3|TRBJ2-1|NA
TGTGCCAGCGCGACACAGGGGGAGGGACGCAATGAGCAGTTCTTC
CASATQGEGRNEQFF
>few|TRBV7-3|TRBJ1-2|NA
TGTGCCAGCAGCTTATCGGGGGTAGTCGGCTACACCTTC
CASSLSGVVGYTF
>NA|TRBV2|TRBJ2-7|NA
TGTGCCAGCAGCCAAGCTGCCGTGTCCTACGAGCAGTACTTC
CASSQAAVSYEQYF
>NA|TRBV9|TRBJ2-3|NA
TGTGCCAGCAGCGTAGTGAGCGCTGATACGCAGTATTTT
CASSVVSADTQYF
>NA|TRBV28|TRBJ1-2|TRBD1
TGTGCCAGCAGTTTGGGATCCAGGGGGCGTTTGGGAGGCTACACCTTC
CASSLGSRGRLGGYTF
>few|TRBV28|TRBJ2-7|NA
TGTGCCAGCAGTCCGGGGACCGCCGGCTACGAGCAGTACTTC
CASSPGTAGYEQYF
>NA|TRBV7-9|TRBJ1-1|NA
TGTGCCAGCAGCGGTGGGGCAGGGCGTAGACCTTTCTTT
CASSGGAGRRPFF
>few|TRBV20-1|TRBJ1-2|TRBD1
TGCAGTGCTAGAGGGCTGCCCCCGGACAGGAAGGGCTATGGCTACACCTTC
CSARGLPPDRKGYGYTF
>NA|TRBV29-1|TRBJ2-1|NA
TGCAGCGTGGCGGGACTTCCTCTCGATGAGCAGTTCTTC
CSVAGLPLDEQFF
>NA|TRBV11-2|TRBJ2-5|TRBD1
TGTGCCAGCAGCTTACAGGGGGCGCGGGCCCAAGAGACCCAGTACTTC
CASSLQGARAQETQYF
>once|TRBV28|TRBJ1-1|NA
TGTGCCAGCACTGGCACAAGGCGTAACACTGAAGCTTTCTTT
CASTGTRRNTEAFF
>few|TRBV24-1|TRBJ2-3|NA
TGTGCCACCAGTGATCTAACAGAAGGTGTTGATACGCAGTATTTT
CATSDLTEGVDTQYF
>NA|TRBV11-2|TRBJ2-1|TRBD1
TGTGCCAGTGAGATGGGACAGGGTAACTACAATGAGCAGTTCTTC
CASEMGQGNYNEQFF
>few|TRBV7-2|TRBJ2-2|NA
TGTGCCAGCGGTTGGGAGCCTCTCGGGGAGCTGTTTTTT
CASGWEPLGELFF
>NA|TRBV12-3/TRBV12-4|TRBJ1-5|NA
TGTGCCAGCAGGGGGCTGAATCAGCCCCAGCATTTT
CASRGLNQPQHF
>few|TRBV29-1|TRBJ1-1|NA
TGCAGCGCCCGGGTGGGACTGAACACTGAAGCTTTCTTT
CSARVGLNTEAFF
>NA|TRBV29-1|TRBJ1-1|NA
TGCAGCGTCGACCAAGACAACTCGAACACTGAAGCTTTCTTT
CSVDQDNSNTEAFF
>NA|TRBV5-1|TRBJ1-2|NA
TGCGCCAGCAGCTTCACTCCCCGAAGGAGCGGCTACACCTTC
CASSFTPRRSGYTF
>NA|TRBV12-3/TRBV12-4|TRBJ1-2|NA
TGTGCCAGCTCTTTGGGGGGTGTCTACTATGGCTACACCTTC
CASSLGGVYYGYTF
>NA|TRBV29-1|TRBJ1-1|NA
TGCAGCGTTTATCTAAGGCCCACTGAAGCTTTCTTT
CSVYLRPTEAFF